These T cell receptor beta chains were read from a single sample in a study of blood T cell repertoires in COVID-19. TCRdb keeps only in-frame clones here, not all; method: immunoSEQ multiplex PCR. The sample holds 150,000 to 200,000 clones, more than 70% seen once. The specimen was peripheral blood. These receptor sequences come from a human donor in a cohort sampled during active COVID-19. CDR3s include the opening cysteine and the closing phenylalanine or tryptophan. The D gene is left open where the match is weak. Some rows have no size entry. The others give once, few or many, or a class for an expanded clone.

D gene	clone size	V gene	J gene	CDR3 protein	CDR3 DNA
TRBD1	.	TRBV10-1	TRBJ2-7	CASSETGQGHYEQYF	TGCGCCAGCAGTGAAACGGGACAGGGACACTACGAGCAGTACTTC
.	.	TRBV11-1	TRBJ2-1	CASSLGRVRLNNEQFF	TGTGCCAGCAGCTTAGGCCGGGTACGTTTAAACAATGAGCAGTTCTTC
.	.	TRBV5-1	TRBJ1-4	CASSLSGEKLFF	TGCGCCAGCAGCTTGTCCGGGGAAAAACTGTTTTTT
.	.	TRBV3-1/TRBV3-2	TRBJ1-4	CASSQSNEKLFF	TGTGCCAGCAGCCAGTCAAATGAAAAACTGTTTTTT
.	.	TRBV27	TRBJ1-1	CASSPSGWGTEAFF	TGTGCCAGCAGTCCTTCAGGGTGGGGCACTGAAGCTTTCTTT
.	.	TRBV29-1	TRBJ1-1	CSVMYTGSTEAFF	TGCAGCGTTATGTACACAGGGAGTACTGAAGCTTTCTTT
.	.	TRBV6-5	TRBJ2-3	CATGVADTQYF	TGTGCCACAGGGGTGGCAGATACGCAGTATTTT
.	.	TRBV7-6	TRBJ2-3	CASSPRPPRRADTQYF	TGTGCCAGCAGCCCCCGGCCGCCGCGTCGGGCAGATACGCAGTATTTT
TRBD1	.	TRBV6-2/TRBV6-3	TRBJ1-5	CASSGTGNQPQHF	TGTGCCAGCAGTGGGACAGGGAATCAGCCCCAGCATTTT
.	.	TRBV19	TRBJ1-5	CASSPSGGLYSNQPQHF	TGTGCCAGTAGTCCAAGCGGGGGGCTGTATAGCAATCAGCCCCAGCATTTT
TRBD1	.	TRBV5-1	TRBJ2-1	CASSSMTGGAYNEQFF	TGCGCCAGCAGCTCCATGACAGGGGGCGCATACAATGAGCAGTTCTTC
.	.	TRBV7-2	TRBJ2-3	CASSPPSDTQYF	TGTGCCAGCAGCCCTCCGAGCGATACGCAGTATTTT
.	.	TRBV6-5	TRBJ2-5	CASRGSRTKTQYF	TGTGCCAGCAGAGGTTCAAGGACAAAGACCCAGTACTTC
TRBD2	.	TRBV7-9	TRBJ2-2	CASSDELAGANPNTGELFF	TGTGCCAGCAGCGACGAACTAGCGGGAGCCAACCCGAACACCGGGGAGCTGTTTTTT
.	.	TRBV2	TRBJ2-4	CASMEQRKTKNIQYF	TGTGCCAGCATGGAGCAGAGGAAGACCAAAAACATTCAGTACTTC
.	.	TRBV30	TRBJ1-1	CAWSVTRGNTEAFF	TGTGCCTGGAGTGTAACTCGGGGGAACACTGAAGCTTTCTTT
.	.	TRBV6-5	TRBJ2-1	CASSSHWRNEQFF	TGTGCCAGCAGTTCCCACTGGAGGAATGAGCAGTTCTTC
TRBD1	.	TRBV5-5	TRBJ2-7	CASSLAPRTGGHEQYF	TGTGCCAGCAGCTTGGCCCCGAGGACAGGGGGACACGAGCAGTACTTC
TRBD2	.	TRBV6-2/TRBV6-3	TRBJ2-6	CASSYKGRAGANVLTF	TGTGCCAGCAGTTACAAAGGGAGGGCTGGGGCCAACGTCCTGACTTTC
.	.	TRBV28	TRBJ1-2	CASSPRPGPGGYTF	TGTGCCAGCAGCCCTAGGCCAGGCCCGGGGGGCTACACCTTC
TRBD1	.	TRBV4-1	TRBJ2-5	CASSTGTEETQYF	TGCGCCAGCAGCACAGGGACAGAAGAGACCCAGTACTTC
.	.	TRBV11-2	TRBJ2-1	CASSYAATGNEQFF	TGTGCCAGCAGCTATGCCGCAACTGGCAATGAGCAGTTCTTC
.	.	TRBV2	TRBJ1-6	CASQDSFSPLHF	TGTGCCAGCCAAGACAGCTTTTCACCCCTCCACTTT
TRBD1	.	TRBV3-1/TRBV3-2	TRBJ1-6	CASSPGTGRNSPLHF	TGTGCCAGCAGCCCCGGGACAGGGAGAAATTCACCCCTCCACTTT
.	.	TRBV27	TRBJ1-1	CASSLGRENTEAFF	TGTGCCAGCAGTTTAGGGCGCGAGAACACTGAAGCTTTCTTT
.	.	TRBV4-3	TRBJ2-7	CASSQDYGRYEQYF	TGCGCCAGCAGCCAAGATTACGGGAGATACGAGCAGTACTTC
.	few	TRBV7-9	TRBJ2-7	CASSRQVAYEQYF	TGTGCCAGCAGCCGACAGGTCGCCTACGAGCAGTACTTC
TRBD2	.	TRBV28	TRBJ2-2	CASNRGDTGELFF	TGTGCCAGTAACCGGGGGGACACCGGGGAGCTGTTTTTT
TRBD1	.	TRBV7-2	TRBJ2-7	CASSRDRGYNEQYF	TGTGCCAGCAGCCGCGACAGGGGTTACAACGAGCAGTACTTC
.	few	TRBV27	TRBJ1-5	CASRAGANQPQHF	TGTGCCAGCAGAGCAGGGGCAAATCAGCCCCAGCATTTT
.	.	TRBV29-1	TRBJ1-3	CSVGVGAGNTIYF	TGCAGCGTTGGAGTAGGAGCAGGAAACACCATATATTTT
.	.	TRBV28	TRBJ2-2	CATGGPGRTGELFF	TGTGCCACCGGCGGTCCGGGGAGGACCGGGGAGCTGTTTTTT
TRBD1	.	TRBV7-9	TRBJ2-7	CASSLWDRQYEQYF	TGTGCCAGCAGCTTATGGGACAGACAGTACGAGCAGTACTTC
TRBD1	.	TRBV25-1	TRBJ1-2	CASSEYFLGQGPYGYTF	TGTGCCAGCAGTGAATATTTCTTGGGACAGGGACCTTACGGCTACACCTTC
TRBD1	.	TRBV25-1	TRBJ1-3	CASSEGTGLTNTIYF	TGTGCCAGCAGTGAAGGGACAGGGCTGACAAACACCATATATTTT
.	.	TRBV9	TRBJ1-6	CASSVSPGSSYNSPLHF	TGTGCCAGCAGCGTATCCCCGGGGAGCTCCTATAATTCACCCCTCCACTTT
.	.	TRBV4-3	TRBJ2-7	CASSQGHSYEQYF	TGCGCCAGCAGCCAAGGACACTCCTACGAGCAGTACTTC
.	.	TRBV28	TRBJ1-5	CAWGDQPQHF	TGTGCCTGGGGAGATCAGCCCCAGCATTTT
.	.	TRBV15	TRBJ2-2	CATSRDPTGVGELFF	TGTGCCACCAGCAGAGATCCGACGGGGGTCGGGGAGCTGTTTTTT
.	.	TRBV27	TRBJ1-2	CASSLSGAHGYTF	TGTGCCAGCAGTTTATCGGGGGCTCATGGCTACACCTTC
.	.	TRBV19	TRBJ2-7	CASSPPDTWEQYF	TGTGCCAGTAGTCCCCCGGACACCTGGGAGCAGTACTTC
.	.	TRBV20-1	TRBJ1-2	CSARDRSGYTF	TGCAGTGCTAGAGATAGATCCGGCTACACCTTC
.	.	TRBV3-1/TRBV3-2	TRBJ2-5	CASSHGTHQTQYF	TGTGCCAGCAGCCACGGGACTCACCAGACCCAGTACTTC
.	.	TRBV7-9	TRBJ2-7	CASSSPDFLPSYEQYF	TGTGCCAGCAGCTCCCCGGACTTCCTACCTTCCTACGAGCAGTACTTC
TRBD1	.	TRBV11-3	TRBJ2-1	CASSPSFDRGGNEQFF	TGTGCCAGCAGCCCATCATTTGACAGGGGGGGTAATGAGCAGTTCTTC
.	.	TRBV15	TRBJ2-7	CATSRDLSYEQYF	TGTGCCACCAGCAGAGATCTTTCCTACGAGCAGTACTTC
TRBD2	.	TRBV11-2	TRBJ2-1	CASSQRTSGGAGVYNEQFF	TGTGCCAGCAGCCAACGGACTAGCGGGGGGGCCGGGGTCTACAATGAGCAGTTCTTC
TRBD1	few	TRBV30	TRBJ2-7	CAWSRDRVSYEQYF	TGTGCCTGGAGTAGGGACAGGGTTTCCTACGAGCAGTACTTC
TRBD1	.	TRBV30	TRBJ1-2	CAWGRDRGRGYTF	TGTGCCTGGGGACGGGACAGGGGGCGAGGCTACACCTTC
TRBD1	.	TRBV28	TRBJ1-5	CASRDSQNSNQPQHF	TGTGCCAGCCGGGACAGTCAAAATAGCAATCAGCCCCAGCATTTT
.	.	TRBV21-1	TRBJ1-5	CASSKNNNQPQHF	TGTGCCAGCAGCAAGAACAACAATCAGCCCCAGCATTTT
TRBD1	.	TRBV19	TRBJ2-5	CASSRQGLGKETQYF	TGTGCCAGTAGCCGACAGGGGCTGGGGAAGGAGACCCAGTACTTC
TRBD2	.	TRBV19	TRBJ2-7	CATGGLAGGVGEQYF	TGTGCCACCGGGGGACTAGCGGGAGGAGTGGGTGAGCAGTACTTC
TRBD1	.	TRBV18	TRBJ2-7	CASSPGTDFYEQYF	TGTGCCAGCTCACCAGGGACAGATTTTTACGAGCAGTACTTC
TRBD2	.	TRBV5-1	TRBJ2-1	CASSLLAGGSKGTEQFF	TGCGCCAGCAGCTTACTAGCGGGAGGGTCAAAGGGGACGGAGCAGTTCTTC
TRBD1	once	TRBV12-5	TRBJ1-1	CASGLRQGTEAFF	TGTGCTAGTGGTTTACGACAGGGGACTGAAGCTTTCTTT
TRBD1	.	TRBV2	TRBJ1-3	CASRPGTGGNTIYF	TGTGCCAGCAGGCCCGGGACAGGGGGAAACACCATATATTTT